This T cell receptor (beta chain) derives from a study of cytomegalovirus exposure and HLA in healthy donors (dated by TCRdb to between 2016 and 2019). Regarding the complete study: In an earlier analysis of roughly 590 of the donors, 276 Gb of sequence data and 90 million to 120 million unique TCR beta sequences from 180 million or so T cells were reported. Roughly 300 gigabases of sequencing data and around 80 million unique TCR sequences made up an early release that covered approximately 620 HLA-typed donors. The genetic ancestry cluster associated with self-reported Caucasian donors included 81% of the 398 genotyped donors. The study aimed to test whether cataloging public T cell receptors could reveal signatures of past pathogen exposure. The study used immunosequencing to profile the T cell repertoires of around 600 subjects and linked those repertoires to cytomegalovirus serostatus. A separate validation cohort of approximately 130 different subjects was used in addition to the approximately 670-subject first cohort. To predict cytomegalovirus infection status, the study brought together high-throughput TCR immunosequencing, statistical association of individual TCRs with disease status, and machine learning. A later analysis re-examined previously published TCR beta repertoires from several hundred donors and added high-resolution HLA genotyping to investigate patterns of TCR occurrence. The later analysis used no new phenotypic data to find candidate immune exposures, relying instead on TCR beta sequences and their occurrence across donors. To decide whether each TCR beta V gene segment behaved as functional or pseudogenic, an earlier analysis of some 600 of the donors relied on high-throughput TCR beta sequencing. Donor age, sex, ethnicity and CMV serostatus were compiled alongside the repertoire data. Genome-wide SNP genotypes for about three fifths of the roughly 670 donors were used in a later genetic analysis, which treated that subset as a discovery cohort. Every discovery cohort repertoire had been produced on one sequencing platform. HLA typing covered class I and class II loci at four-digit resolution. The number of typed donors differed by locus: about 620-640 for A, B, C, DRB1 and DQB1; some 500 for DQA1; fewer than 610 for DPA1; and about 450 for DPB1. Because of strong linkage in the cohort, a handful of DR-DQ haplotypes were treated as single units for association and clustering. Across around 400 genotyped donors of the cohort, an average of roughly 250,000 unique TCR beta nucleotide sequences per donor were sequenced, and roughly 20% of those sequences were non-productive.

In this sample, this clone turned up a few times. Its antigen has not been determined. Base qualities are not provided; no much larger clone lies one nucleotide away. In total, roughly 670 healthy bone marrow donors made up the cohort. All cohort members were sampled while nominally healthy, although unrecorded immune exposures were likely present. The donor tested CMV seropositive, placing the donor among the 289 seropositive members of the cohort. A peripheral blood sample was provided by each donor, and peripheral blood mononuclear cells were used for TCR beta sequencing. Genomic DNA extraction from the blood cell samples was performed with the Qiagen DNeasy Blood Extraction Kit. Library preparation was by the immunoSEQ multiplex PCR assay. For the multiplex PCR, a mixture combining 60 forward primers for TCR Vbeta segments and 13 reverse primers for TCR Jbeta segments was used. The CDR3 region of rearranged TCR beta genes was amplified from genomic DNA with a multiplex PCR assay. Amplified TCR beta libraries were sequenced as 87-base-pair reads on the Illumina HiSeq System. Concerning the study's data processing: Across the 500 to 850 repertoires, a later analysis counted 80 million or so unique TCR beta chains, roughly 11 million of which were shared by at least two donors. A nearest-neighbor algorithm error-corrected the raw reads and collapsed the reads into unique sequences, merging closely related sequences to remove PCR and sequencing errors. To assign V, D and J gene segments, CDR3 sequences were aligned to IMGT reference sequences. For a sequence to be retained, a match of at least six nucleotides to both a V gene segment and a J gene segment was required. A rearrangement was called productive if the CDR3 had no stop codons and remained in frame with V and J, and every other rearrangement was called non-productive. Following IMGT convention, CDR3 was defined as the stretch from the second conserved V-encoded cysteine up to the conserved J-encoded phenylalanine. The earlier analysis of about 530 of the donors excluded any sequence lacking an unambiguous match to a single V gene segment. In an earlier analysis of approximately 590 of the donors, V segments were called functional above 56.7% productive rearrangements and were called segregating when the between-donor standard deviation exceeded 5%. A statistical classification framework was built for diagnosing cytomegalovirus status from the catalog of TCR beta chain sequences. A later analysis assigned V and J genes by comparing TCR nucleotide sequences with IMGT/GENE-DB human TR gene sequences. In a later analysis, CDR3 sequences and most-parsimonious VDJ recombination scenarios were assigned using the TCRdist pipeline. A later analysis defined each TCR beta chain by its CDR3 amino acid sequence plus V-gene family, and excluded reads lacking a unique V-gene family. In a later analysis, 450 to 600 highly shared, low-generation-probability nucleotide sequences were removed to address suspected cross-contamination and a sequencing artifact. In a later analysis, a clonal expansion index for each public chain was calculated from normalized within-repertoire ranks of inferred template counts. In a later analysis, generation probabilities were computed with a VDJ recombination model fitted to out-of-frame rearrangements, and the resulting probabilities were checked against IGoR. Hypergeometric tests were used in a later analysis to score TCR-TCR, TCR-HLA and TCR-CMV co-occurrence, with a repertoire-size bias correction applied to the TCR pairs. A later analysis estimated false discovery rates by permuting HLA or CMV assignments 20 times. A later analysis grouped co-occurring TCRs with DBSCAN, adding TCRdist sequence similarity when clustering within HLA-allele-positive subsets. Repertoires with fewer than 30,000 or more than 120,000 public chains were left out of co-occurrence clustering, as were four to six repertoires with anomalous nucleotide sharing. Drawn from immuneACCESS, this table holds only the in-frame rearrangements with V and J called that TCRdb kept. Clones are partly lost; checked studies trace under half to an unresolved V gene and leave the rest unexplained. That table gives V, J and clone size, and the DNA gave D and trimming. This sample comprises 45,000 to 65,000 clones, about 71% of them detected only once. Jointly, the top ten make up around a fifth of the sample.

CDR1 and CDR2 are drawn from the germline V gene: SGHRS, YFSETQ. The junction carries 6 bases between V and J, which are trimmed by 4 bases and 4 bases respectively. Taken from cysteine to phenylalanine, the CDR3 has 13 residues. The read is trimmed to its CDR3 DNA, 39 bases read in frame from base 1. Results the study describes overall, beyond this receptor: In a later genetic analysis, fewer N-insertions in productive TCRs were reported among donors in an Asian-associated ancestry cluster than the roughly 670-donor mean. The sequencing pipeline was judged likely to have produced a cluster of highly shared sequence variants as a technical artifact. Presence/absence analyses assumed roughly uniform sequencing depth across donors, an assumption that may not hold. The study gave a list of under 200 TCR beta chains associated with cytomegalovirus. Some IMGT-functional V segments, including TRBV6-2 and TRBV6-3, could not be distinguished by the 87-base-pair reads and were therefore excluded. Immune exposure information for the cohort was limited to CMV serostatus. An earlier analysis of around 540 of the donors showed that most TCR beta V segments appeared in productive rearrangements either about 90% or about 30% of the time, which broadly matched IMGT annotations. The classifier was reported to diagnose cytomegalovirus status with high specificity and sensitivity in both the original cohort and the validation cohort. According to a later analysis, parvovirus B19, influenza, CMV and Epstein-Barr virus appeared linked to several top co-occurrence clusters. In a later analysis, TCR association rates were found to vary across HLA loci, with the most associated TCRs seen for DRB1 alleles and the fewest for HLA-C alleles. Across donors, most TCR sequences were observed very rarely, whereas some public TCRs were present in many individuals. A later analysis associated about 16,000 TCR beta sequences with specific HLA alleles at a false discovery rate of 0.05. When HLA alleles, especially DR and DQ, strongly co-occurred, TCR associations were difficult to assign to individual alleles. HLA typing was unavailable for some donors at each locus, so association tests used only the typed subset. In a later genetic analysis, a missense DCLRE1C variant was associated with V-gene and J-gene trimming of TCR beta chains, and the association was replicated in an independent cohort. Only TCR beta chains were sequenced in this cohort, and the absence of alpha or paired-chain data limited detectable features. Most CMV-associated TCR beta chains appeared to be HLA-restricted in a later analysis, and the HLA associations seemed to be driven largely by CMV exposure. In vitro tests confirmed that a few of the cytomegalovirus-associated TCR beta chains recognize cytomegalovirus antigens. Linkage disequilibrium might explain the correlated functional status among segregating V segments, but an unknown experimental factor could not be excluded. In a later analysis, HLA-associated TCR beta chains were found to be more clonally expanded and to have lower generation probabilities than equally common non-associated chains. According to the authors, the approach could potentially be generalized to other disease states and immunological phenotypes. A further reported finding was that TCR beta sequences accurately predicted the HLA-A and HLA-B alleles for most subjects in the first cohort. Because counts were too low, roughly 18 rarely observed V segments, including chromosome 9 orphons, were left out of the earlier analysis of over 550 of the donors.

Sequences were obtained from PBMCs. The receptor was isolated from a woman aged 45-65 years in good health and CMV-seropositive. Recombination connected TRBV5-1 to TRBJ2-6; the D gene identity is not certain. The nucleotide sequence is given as TGCGCCAGCAGCCCCCTCGGGGCCAACGTCCTGACTTTC. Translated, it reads CASSPLGANVLTF.